The 30 T cell receptor beta chains in this list originate from one sample, sequenced in a study of shared T cell receptors in the human thymus. Profiled with immunoSEQ multiplex PCR; TCRdb holds only in-frame clones, not every one. In the table there are hundreds of thousands of clones, roughly 88% of which are singletons. These data also featured in a second study, about human thymus T cells.

What was sequenced was thymocytes. The source is a boy under two years old with a congenital heart defect.

This chain uses TRBV4-3 with TRBJ2-1, with 9 nucleotides matching TRBD2. The CDR3 length is 15 residues. With 4 bases clipped from V and 5 bases from J, the junction kept 6 bases outside the gene matches. Germline CDR1 is LGHNA and CDR2 is YSLEER. The CDR3 region has the DNA TGCGCCAGCAGCCGCCGACTAGCGGCGGACAATGAGCAGTTCTTC. Translating gives CASSRRLAADNEQFF.

This chain uses TRBV14 with TRBJ2-1, with 13 bases aligning to TRBD2. The V gene's germline CDR1 is SGHDN and CDR2 FVKESK. V was clipped by 1 base and J by 3 bases; unmatched bases: 3. This CDR3 has 17 residues. The CDR3 region has the DNA TGTGCCAGCAGCCAAGGGACTAGCGGGAGAAACTACAATGAGCAGTTCTTC. Amino acids: CASSQGTSGRNYNEQFF.

This chain uses TRBV27 with TRBJ2-3, with TRBD2 matching over 13 bases. The CDR3 is 20 amino acids. The germline CDR1 and CDR2 sequences are MNHEY and SMNVEV (reference sequence). Trimming took 6 bases from V and 4 from J; bases not matched to a gene: 19. Here the CDR3 reads CASSLRLAGGTLSVPDTQYF. For the CDR3, the DNA is TGTGCCAGCAGCCTTAGACTAGCGGGAGGTACCTTGTCCGTGCCAGATACGCAGTATTTT.

The V gene is TRBV11-2, the J gene TRBJ2-3; no clear D. The V gene lost 4 bases and the J gene lost 5 bases, with 4 bases spanning the gap. The germline gives CDR1 SGHAT, CDR2 FQNNGV. The CDR3 covers 11 residues. The CDR3 protein is CASSSGDTQYF. The CDR3 region has the DNA TGTGCCAGCAGCTCAGGAGATACGCAGTATTTT.

The chain combines TRBV5-1 with TRBJ2-7, with 8 bases matching TRBD2. This CDR3 region has 16 residues. After removal of 1 base from V and 2 bases from J, the junction contained 8 bases not matched to a gene. From germline, CDR1 is SGHRS and CDR2 YFSETQ. The DNA of the CDR3 is TGCGCCAGCAGCTTGAATCTAGCGGGTGGGGCCTACGAGCAGTACTTC. It translates to CASSLNLAGGAYEQYF.

V usage is TRBV11-1 and J usage is TRBJ2-7; 9 bases fit TRBD2. CDR3 length: 15 residues. CDR1 is SGHAT, CDR2 FQDESV, per germline (reference sequence). V lost 4 bases to trimming and J lost 7 bases; unmatched junction nucleotides: 11. CDR3 sequence reads: CASSSRVWREGEQYF. CDR3 in DNA: TGTGCCAGCAGCTCCCGCGTTTGGCGGGAGGGGGAGCAGTACTTC.

The rearrangement uses TRBV25-1 and TRBJ1-4; no clear D gene. V was cut by 2 bases and J by 4 bases, with 17 bases left in between. In germline, CDR1 is MGHDK, CDR2 SYGVNS. The CDR3 covers 17 residues. The CDR3, as DNA: TGTGCCAGCAGTGAAAGGGTTCTGGGAGGGTATAATGAAAAACTGTTTTTT. Amino acids: CASSERVLGGYNEKLFF.

The rearrangement links TRBV28 to TRBJ2-7, with 9 bases matching TRBD2. Germline V lookup: CDR1 MDHEN, CDR2 SYDVKM. Trimming took 2 bases from V and 1 from J; bases not matched to a gene: 6. This CDR3 is built from 16 residues. CDR3 DNA: TGTGCCAGCAGTTTAGGGGTAGCGGGAGATTCCTACGAGCAGTACTTC. Protein: CASSLGVAGDSYEQYF.

This sequence joins TRBV13 and TRBJ2-5; D is perhaps TRBD1 (5 bases). The last part of the DNA fits TRBJ2-7 better; the J call may be wrong. Germline CDR1 reads PRHDT; CDR2 reads FYEKMQ (reference sequence). This CDR3 region has 14 residues. The CDR3 bases are TGTGCCAGCAGCCCCGGACAAGAAGGAAACGAGCAGTACTTC. It codes for CASSPGQEGNEQYF.

V and J are TRBV25-1 and TRBJ2-1; 10 bases line up with TRBD2. The germline CDR1 and CDR2 sequences are MGHDK and SYGVNS. The CDR3 totals 16 residues. The trim removed 2 bases at V and 4 bases at J, leaving 5 bases unmatched. CDR3: CASSEGLAVTYNEQFF. CDR3 coding DNA: TGTGCCAGCAGTGAAGGACTAGCGGTCACTTACAATGAGCAGTTCTTC.

This sequence joins TRBV11-1 and TRBJ2-3, with 8 positions matching TRBD1. Germline V gene sequence: CDR1 SGHAT, CDR2 FQDESV (reference sequence). There are 15 residues in the CDR3. V lost 5 bases, J lost 3 bases, and 7 bases stayed unmatched. CDR3 DNA sequence: TGTGCCAGCAGCCTTGGACAGGGCCCGACAGATACGCAGTATTTT. Encoded protein: CASSLGQGPTDTQYF.

The chain carries TRBV7-8 and TRBJ2-7; maybe TRBD2 (5 bases). Germline V gene data show CDR1 as SGHVS and CDR2 as FQNEAQ. The CDR3 is 14 amino acids. V was trimmed by 2 bases and J by 0 bases, leaving 8 bases between them. The CDR3 nucleotides read TGTGCCAGCAGCTTAATAGCGTCCTCCTACGAGCAGTACTTC. Amino acids: CASSLIASSYEQYF.

Only a few counts were recorded for this clone. The V and J genes are TRBV5-8 and TRBJ1-5; no firm D call. The germline V gene has CDR1 SGHTS and CDR2 YDEGEE. CDR3 size: 15 residues. V lost 4 bases and J lost 1, with 12 bases in between. CDR3 region: CASSPPGRSNQPQHF. The CDR3 nucleotides are TGTGCCAGCAGCCCCCCGGGGAGAAGCAATCAGCCCCAGCATTTT.

The V call is TRBV25-1, the J call TRBJ2-4; perhaps TRBD1 as D (6 bases). The CDR3 sequence is 12 residues long. V dropped 11 bases and J dropped 2 bases, with 10 bases sitting between them. Germline V gives CDR1 MGHDK, CDR2 SYGVNS. The CDR3 DNA reads TGTGCCGCCCAGGGGCCCAAAAACATTCAGTACTTC. Encoded protein: CAAQGPKNIQYF.

The V and J genes are TRBV27 and TRBJ1-3, with D unresolved. CDR3 size: 17 residues. Germline V gene data show CDR1 as MNHEY and CDR2 as SMNVEV (reference sequence). Trimming left V 4 bases short and J 2 bases short, with 18 bases between. CDR3 amino acids: CASSSKKQSYPGNTIYF. The DNA for the CDR3 is TGTGCCAGCAGTTCGAAAAAACAGTCTTACCCTGGAAACACCATATATTTT.

This sequence joins TRBV4-1 and TRBJ2-7; 8 nucleotides agree with TRBD2. The junction had 11 bases not matched to a gene; V was cut back by 0 bases and J by 4 bases. The CDR3 sequence is 17 residues long. Germline CDR1 is MGHRA and CDR2 is YSYEKL. The chain's CDR3 is CASSQDKDERERYEQYF. The CDR3 nucleotides read TGCGCCAGCAGCCAAGATAAAGACGAGCGGGAGAGGTACGAGCAGTACTTC.

The chain combines TRBV20-1 with TRBJ1-2, with 10 positions matching TRBD1. J lost 8 bases, V lost 6 bases, and 3 bases had no gene match. Germline V gene sequence: CDR1 DFQATT, CDR2 SNEGSKA (reference sequence). This CDR3 comprises 11 residues. The CDR3 loop reads CSAGTGAGYTF. CDR3 DNA sequence: TGCAGTGCGGGGACAGGGGCCGGCTACACCTTC.

This sequence joins TRBV7-8 and TRBJ2-7; 10 positions match TRBD1. Germline loops: CDR1 SGHVS, CDR2 FQNEAQ. The J segment lost 3 bases and the V segment lost 4 bases, leaving 6 bases of the junction unmatched. This CDR3 has 15 residues. For the CDR3, the DNA is TGTGCCAGCAGCTGCGACAGGGGGCTGCACTACGAGCAGTACTTC. Translating gives CASSCDRGLHYEQYF.

This clone was seen a single time. Here the CDR3 DNA reads TGTGCCAGCAGCTTTGCGGTAGCGGCCTCCTACGAGCAGTACTTC. This translates into CASSFAVAASYEQYF. This chain uses TRBV13 with TRBJ2-7; D might be TRBD2 (6 bases). CDR3 length: 15 residues. CDR1 PRHDT and CDR2 FYEKMQ come from the germline V gene (reference sequence). V lost 3 bases, J lost 0 bases, and 12 bases lay in between.

The genes are TRBV11-3 and TRBJ2-3; D perhaps matches TRBD2 (6 bases). The V gene's germline CDR1 is SGHNT and CDR2 YENEEA. V lost 5 bases to trimming and J lost 6 bases, with 12 bases between them. The CDR3 is made up of 13 amino acids. CDR3 sequence: CASSAGTYDTQYF. The CDR3 coding sequence is TGTGCCAGCAGCGCAGGGACTTACGATACGCAGTATTTT. Complete variable domain (other parts from reference TRBV11-3 and TRBJ2-3): EAGVVQSPRYKIIEKKQPVAFWCNPISGHNTLYWYLQNLGQGPELLIRYENEEAVDDSQLPKDRFSAERLKGVDSTLKIQPAELGDSAVYLCASSAGTYDTQYFGPGTRLTVL.

This clone was counted between two and nine times. V gene TRBV15 combines with J gene TRBJ1-5; D might be TRBD1 (5 bases). Germline values: CDR1 LNHNV, CDR2 YYDKDF (reference sequence). This CDR3 contains 16 residues. V was trimmed by 1 base and J by 5 bases, leaving 15 bases between them. CDR3 region: CATSRGQPFNHQPQHF. The DNA of the CDR3 is TGTGCCACCAGCAGAGGACAGCCCTTTAATCATCAGCCCCAGCATTTT.

This chain joins TRBV7-8 and TRBJ2-1, with 13 positions matching TRBD2. The CDR3 contains 16 residues. V was pared by 5 bases and J by 8 bases, with 9 bases of the junction left unmatched. Germline lookup yields CDR1 SGHVS and CDR2 FQNEAQ. The CDR3 reads CASSTWTSGRSDEQFF. CDR3 nucleotide sequence: TGTGCCAGCAGCACCTGGACTAGCGGGAGATCCGATGAGCAGTTCTTC.

This rearrangement joins TRBV12-1 to TRBJ2-7; no DNA check was done on the table's D call, TRBD2. TRBV12-1 is designated a pseudogene. The CDR3 consists of 15 residues. CDR3 nucleotide sequence: TGTGCCACCTTCCGGCCTAGCGGGGACACCTACGAGCAGTACTTC. Translating it yields CATFRPSGDTYEQYF.

This clone came up once. The chain joins TRBV7-2 to TRBJ2-1; the match to TRBD1 covers 8 bases. With 6 bases clipped from V and 0 bases from J, the junction kept 4 bases outside the gene matches. CDR1 is SGHTA, CDR2 FQGNSA, per germline. The CDR3 is 15 residues long. CDR3 DNA: TGTGCCAGCAGTTCGGACAGGGACTCCTACAATGAGCAGTTCTTC. Protein: CASSSDRDSYNEQFF.

The CDR3 reads CASSQGRSNEQFF. The DNA for the CDR3 is TGCGCCAGCAGCCAAGGCAGGTCCAATGAGCAGTTCTTC. V gene TRBV4-3 combines with J gene TRBJ2-1; D remains unclear. Trimming cost V 1 base and J 6 bases, with 7 bases left between them. CDR3 length equals 13 residues. The germline V gene encodes CDR1 LGHNA and CDR2 YSLEER.

This clone came up a few times. The V call is TRBV11-2, the J call TRBJ2-5; 8 nucleotides match TRBD2. The better agreement between TRBJ2-7 and the DNA end casts doubt on the J call. This CDR3 spans 18 amino acids. From germline, CDR1 is SGHAT and CDR2 FQNNGV. Here the CDR3 reads CASSFLLSRERENYEQYF. In nucleotides, the CDR3 is TGTGCCAGCAGCTTTCTCCTATCCAGGGAGCGGGAGAACTACGAGCAGTACTTC.

This chain uses TRBV30 with TRBJ2-5; 16 bases are shared with TRBD2. The J call may be mistaken, given a closer DNA end match to TRBJ2-7. The germline CDR1 and CDR2 sequences are GTSNPN and SVGIG (reference sequence). The CDR3 spans 19 residues. CDR3 in DNA: TGTGCCTGGAGTGTACCCGGGACTAGCGGGAGGGTCGGTTCCTACGAGCAGTACTTC. Translated: CAWSVPGTSGRVGSYEQYF.

This sequence joins TRBV21-1 and TRBJ1-5. TRBV21-1 is reported as a pseudogene. The CDR3 is made up of 14 amino acids. The CDR3 spells CASSKKAGNQPQHF. In nucleotides, the CDR3 is TGTGCCAGCAGCAAAAAAGCGGGCAATCAGCCCCAGCATTTT.

The chain links TRBV5-1 to TRBJ2-3; D is unresolved. The CDR3 contains 20 residues. Germline V gives CDR1 SGHRS, CDR2 YFSETQ. Trimming pared 1 base from V and 1 base from J, leaving 25 bases between. CDR3 DNA sequence: TGCGCCAGCAGCTTGTCTTCCCAATTAAAACGAGGCGTTCGCACAGATACGCAGTATTTT. Translated, it gives CASSLSSQLKRGVRTDTQYF.

About this clone: Other DNA sequences within the sample encode an identical CDR3. The gene calls are TRBV27 and TRBJ2-7; 8 bases align to TRBD1. CDR1 is MNHEY, CDR2 SMNVEV, per germline (reference sequence). CDR3 length equals 12 residues. With 8 bases clipped from V and 7 bases from J, the junction kept 7 bases outside the gene matches. This CDR3 reads CASRTGLGEQYF. The CDR3 DNA reads TGTGCCAGCCGGACAGGGTTGGGGGAGCAGTACTTC.